These 9 T cell receptor beta chains were sequenced from one sample in a study of shared clonotypes between healthy human individuals. Clones were sequenced by immunoSEQ multiplex PCR, and TCRdb holds only the in-frame ones, with some missing. The sample yields roughly 1.5 million clones, 95% to 99% seen once. Source material: naive CD4+ T cells sorted from blood. Subset described: CD45RA+ positively selected. Every receptor here comes from a man aged 30 to 39 in good health.

The chain recombines TRBV30 with TRBJ1-2; tentatively, D is TRBD1 (6 bases). Trimming removed 5 bases at V and 8 bases at J, with 12 bases between. The length of the CDR3 is 11 residues. Germline V CDR1 and CDR2: GTSNPN, SVGIG (reference sequence). The CDR3 nucleotides read TGTGCCTGGCAGGGGCCCGAAGGCTACACCTTC. Translated, it gives CAWQGPEGYTF.

V is TRBV11-1 and J is TRBJ2-7, with D tentatively TRBD2 (5 bases). Trimming took 1 base from V and 4 from J, leaving 11 bases between them. Germline V gene lookup returns CDR1 SGHAT and CDR2 FQDESV (reference sequence). There are 14 residues in the CDR3. Here the CDR3 DNA reads TGTGCCAGCAGCTTAGGGACTCCCCCTTACGAGCAGTACTTC. It translates to CASSLGTPPYEQYF. The full variable domain, its missing parts supplied by reference TRBV11-1 and TRBJ2-7, is EAEVAQSPRYKITEKSQAVAFWCDPISGHATLYWYRQILGQGPELLVQFQDESVVDDSQLPKDRFSAERLKGVDSTLKIQPAELGDSAMYLCASSLGTPPYEQYFGPGTRLTVT.

This chain joins TRBV9 and TRBJ2-1, with 9 bases identical to TRBD2. Germline loops: CDR1 SGDLS, CDR2 YYNGEE. The CDR3 spans 15 residues. With 0 bases clipped from V and 6 bases from J, the junction kept 4 bases outside the gene matches. CDR3 loop: CASSVVAGVLNEQFF. CDR3 DNA sequence: TGTGCCAGCAGCGTAGTAGCGGGAGTGCTCAATGAGCAGTTCTTC. Complete variable domain (other parts from reference TRBV9 and TRBJ2-1): DSGVTQTPKHLITATGQRVTLRCSPRSGDLSVYWYQQSLDQGLQFLIQYYNGEERAKGNILERFSAQQFPDLHSELNLSSLELGDSALYFCASSVVAGVLNEQFFGPGTRLTVL.

The rearrangement uses TRBV28 and TRBJ1-1; D remains unclear. This CDR3 has 14 residues. The germline V gene has CDR1 MDHEN and CDR2 SYDVKM. V gave up 6 bases and J gave up 1 base, with 12 bases separating them. The CDR3 sequence is CASRVSLPNTEAFF. DNA for the CDR3: TGTGCCAGCAGGGTATCCCTACCGAACACTGAAGCTTTCTTT.

The chain has TRBV7-6 and TRBJ2-7; 10 nucleotides match TRBD1. The CDR3 consists of 16 residues. Germline V gives CDR1 SGHVS, CDR2 FNYEAQ. V lost 5 bases and J lost 3; bases outside the gene matches: 10. Here the CDR3 reads CASSLPHGQGDYEQYF. In nucleotides, the CDR3 is TGTGCCAGCAGCCTCCCTCACGGACAGGGGGACTACGAGCAGTACTTC. Filled out from reference TRBV7-6 and TRBJ2-7, the complete variable domain reads GAGVSQSPRYKVTKRGQDVALRCDPISGHVSLYWYRQALGQGPEFLTYFNYEAQQDKSGLPNDRFSAERPEGSISTLTIQRTEQRDSAMYRCASSLPHGQGDYEQYFGPGTRLTVT.

This chain connects TRBV20-1 to TRBJ1-1; 8 bases line up with TRBD1. V dropped 6 bases and J dropped 8; count of bases not matched to a gene: 5. The CDR3 is 11 residues long. Per germline, CDR1 DFQATT and CDR2 SNEGSKA (reference sequence). CDR3 coding DNA: TGCAGTGCAACGGACAGGGCGGAAGCTTTCTTT. It is translated as CSATDRAEAFF.

V usage is TRBV29-1 and J usage is TRBJ1-2; TRBD1 matches 9 bases. V lost 7 bases to trimming and J lost 3 bases; unmatched junction nucleotides: 3. The CDR3 covers 12 residues. Germline V gene lookup returns CDR1 SQVTM and CDR2 ANQGSEA. Written as DNA, the CDR3 is TGCAGCGGGGGGGACAGGGACTATGGCTACACCTTC. Protein sequence: CSGGDRDYGYTF.

The chain carries TRBV4-1 and TRBJ1-1; tentative D call: TRBD1 (6 bases). V shed 0 bases and J shed 0 bases, with 20 bases lying between them. Germline V gene lookup returns CDR1 MGHRA and CDR2 YSYEKL. This CDR3 is 19 amino acids long. CDR3 DNA: TGCGCCAGCAGCCAAGATAGGGGACAAGGGTACAGGGTGAACACTGAAGCTTTCTTT. Translated, it gives CASSQDRGQGYRVNTEAFF.

The V and J genes are TRBV7-2 and TRBJ2-5; 7 bases match TRBD1. CDR1 SGHTA and CDR2 FQGNSA come from the germline V gene. The length of the CDR3 is 14 residues. V was clipped by 5 bases and J by 1 base; unmatched bases: 4. CDR3: CASSLRDSQETQYF. The CDR3, as DNA: TGTGCCAGCAGCCTCCGGGACAGCCAAGAGACCCAGTACTTC.